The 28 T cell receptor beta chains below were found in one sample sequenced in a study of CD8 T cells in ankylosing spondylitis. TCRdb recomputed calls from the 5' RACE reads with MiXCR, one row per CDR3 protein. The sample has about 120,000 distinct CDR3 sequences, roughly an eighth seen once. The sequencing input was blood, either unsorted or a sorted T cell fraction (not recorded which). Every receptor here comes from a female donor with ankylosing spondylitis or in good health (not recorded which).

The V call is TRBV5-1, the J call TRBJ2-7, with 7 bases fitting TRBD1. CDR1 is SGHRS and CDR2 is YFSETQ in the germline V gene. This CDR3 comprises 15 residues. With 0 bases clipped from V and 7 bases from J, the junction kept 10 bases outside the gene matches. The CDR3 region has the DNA TGCGCCAGCAGCTTGGAGGGGGCCCAATCGGATGAGCAGTACTTC. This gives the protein CASSLEGAQSDEQYF.

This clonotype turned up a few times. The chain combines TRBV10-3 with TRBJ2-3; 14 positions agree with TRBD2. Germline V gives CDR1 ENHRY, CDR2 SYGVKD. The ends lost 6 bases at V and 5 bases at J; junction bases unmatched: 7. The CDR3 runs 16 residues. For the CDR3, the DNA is TGTGCCATCAGAGTGGGACTAGCGGGAGAGGGAGATACGCAGTATTTT. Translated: CAIRVGLAGEGDTQYF.

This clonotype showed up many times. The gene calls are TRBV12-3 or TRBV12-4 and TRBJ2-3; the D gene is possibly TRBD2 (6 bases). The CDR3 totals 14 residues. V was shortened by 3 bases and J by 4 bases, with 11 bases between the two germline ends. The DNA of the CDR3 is TGTGCCAGCAGTTTGGGGGGATCGGCAGATACGCAGTATTTT. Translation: CASSLGGSADTQYF.

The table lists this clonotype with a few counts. The CDR3 DNA follows: TGTGCCAGCAGCCCCGGGACTAGCGGGAGGCCCAGGTACGAGCAGTACTTC. Translating gives CASSPGTSGRPRYEQYF. V is TRBV5-8 and J is TRBJ2-7, with 15 bases lining up with TRBD2. CDR3 size: 17 residues. The germline V gene has CDR1 SGHTS and CDR2 YDEGEE. The J segment lost 4 bases and the V segment lost 4 bases, leaving 9 bases of the junction unmatched.

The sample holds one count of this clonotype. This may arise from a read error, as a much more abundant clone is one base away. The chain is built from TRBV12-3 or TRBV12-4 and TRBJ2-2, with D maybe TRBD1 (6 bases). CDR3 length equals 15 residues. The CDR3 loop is CAGSPGAANTGELFF. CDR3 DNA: TGTGCCGGCAGTCCAGGGGCGGCGAACACCGGGGAGCTGTTTTTT.

The CDR3 loop reads CASSLDTQRNTEAFF. CDR3 in DNA: TGCGCCAGCAGCCTGGACACCCAAAGGAACACTGAAGCTTTCTTT. The rearrangement uses TRBV5-1 and TRBJ1-1; the D gene is possibly TRBD1 (5 bases). There are 15 residues in the CDR3. The germline V gene encodes CDR1 SGHRS and CDR2 YFSETQ. V was clipped by 4 bases and J by 1 base, with 14 bases between them.

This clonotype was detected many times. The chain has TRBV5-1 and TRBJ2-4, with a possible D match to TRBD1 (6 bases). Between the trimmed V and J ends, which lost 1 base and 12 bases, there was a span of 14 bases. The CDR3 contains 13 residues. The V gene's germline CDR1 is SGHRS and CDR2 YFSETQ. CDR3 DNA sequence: TGCGCCAGCAGCTTGATGGACAGAGACCCTCAGTACTTC. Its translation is CASSLMDRDPQYF. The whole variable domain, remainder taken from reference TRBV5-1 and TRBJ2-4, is KAGVTQTPRYLIKTRGQQVTLSCSPISGHRSVSWYQQTPGQGLQFLFEYFSETQRNKGNFPGRFSGRQFSNSRSEMNVSTLELGDSALYLCASSLMDRDPQYFGAGTRLSVL.

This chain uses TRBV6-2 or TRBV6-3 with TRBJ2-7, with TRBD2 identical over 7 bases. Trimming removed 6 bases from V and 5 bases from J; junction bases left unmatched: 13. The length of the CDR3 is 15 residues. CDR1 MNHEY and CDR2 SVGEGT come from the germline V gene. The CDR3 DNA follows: TGTGCCAGCAGCTTACTGGACGGGGGGATCGACGAGCAGTACTTC. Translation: CASSLLDGGIDEQYF.

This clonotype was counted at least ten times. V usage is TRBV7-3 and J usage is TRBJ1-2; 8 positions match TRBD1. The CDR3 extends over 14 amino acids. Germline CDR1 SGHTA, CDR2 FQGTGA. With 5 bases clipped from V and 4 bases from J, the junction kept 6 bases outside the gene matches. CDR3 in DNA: TGTGCCAGCAGCCAAGGACAGGGACCCTATGGCTACACCTTC. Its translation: CASSQGQGPYGYTF.

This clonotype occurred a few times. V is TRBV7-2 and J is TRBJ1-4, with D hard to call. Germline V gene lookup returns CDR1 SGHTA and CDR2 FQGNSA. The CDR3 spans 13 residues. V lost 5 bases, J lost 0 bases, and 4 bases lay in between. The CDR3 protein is CASSQATNEKLFF. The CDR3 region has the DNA TGTGCCAGCAGCCAAGCAACTAATGAAAAACTGTTTTTT.

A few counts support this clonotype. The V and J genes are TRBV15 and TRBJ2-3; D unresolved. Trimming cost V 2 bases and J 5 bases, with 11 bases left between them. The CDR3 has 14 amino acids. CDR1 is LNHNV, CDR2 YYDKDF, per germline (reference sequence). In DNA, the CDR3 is TGTGCCACCAGCAGACAAGTCGGCAGAGATACGCAGTATTTT. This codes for CATSRQVGRDTQYF.

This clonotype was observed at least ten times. The DNA of the CDR3 is TGTGCCAGCAGCCCTATCTCCTACGAGCAGTACTTC. Translation gives CASSPISYEQYF. The chain carries TRBV7-2 and TRBJ2-7; D is unclear. In germline, CDR1 is SGHTA, CDR2 FQGNSA. V was trimmed by 5 bases and J by 0 bases, leaving 5 bases between them. The CDR3 covers 12 residues.

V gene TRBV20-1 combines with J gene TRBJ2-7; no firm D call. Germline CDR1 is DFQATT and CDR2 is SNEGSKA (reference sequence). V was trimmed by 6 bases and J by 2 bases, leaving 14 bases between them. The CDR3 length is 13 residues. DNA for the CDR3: TGCAGTGCCTACGTGGCGACCACCTACGAGCAGTACTTC. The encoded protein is CSAYVATTYEQYF.

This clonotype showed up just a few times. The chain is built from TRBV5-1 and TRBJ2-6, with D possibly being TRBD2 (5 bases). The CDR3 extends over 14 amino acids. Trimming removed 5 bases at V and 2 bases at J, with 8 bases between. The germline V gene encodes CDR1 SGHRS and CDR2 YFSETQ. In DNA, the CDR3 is TGCGCCAGCAGACTAGTAACTGGGGCCAACGTCCTGACTTTC. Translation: CASRLVTGANVLTF.

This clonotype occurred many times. The CDR3 reads CASSPTRAKNIQYF. Written as DNA, the CDR3 is TGTGCCAGCAGCCCTACTAGGGCCAAAAACATTCAGTACTTC. The rearrangement uses TRBV28 and TRBJ2-4; weak D call: TRBD2 (5 bases). This CDR3 is built from 14 residues. Germline V gene lookup returns CDR1 MDHEN and CDR2 SYDVKM. The germline V and J ends were trimmed by 6 bases and 1 base, with 10 bases remaining between them.

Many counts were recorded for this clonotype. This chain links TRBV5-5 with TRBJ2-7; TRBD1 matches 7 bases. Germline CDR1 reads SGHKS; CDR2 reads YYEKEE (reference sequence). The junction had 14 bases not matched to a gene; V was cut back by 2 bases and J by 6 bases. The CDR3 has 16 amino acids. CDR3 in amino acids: CASSLIPGQLPAEQYF. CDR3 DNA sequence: TGTGCCAGCAGCTTAATACCGGGACAGCTTCCTGCCGAGCAGTACTTC. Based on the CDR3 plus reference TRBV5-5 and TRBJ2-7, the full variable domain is DAGVTQSPTHLIKTRGQQVTLRCSPISGHKSVSWYQQVLGQGPQFIFQYYEKEERGRGNFPDRFSARQFPNYSSELNVNALLLGDSALYLCASSLIPGQLPAEQYFGPGTRLTVT.

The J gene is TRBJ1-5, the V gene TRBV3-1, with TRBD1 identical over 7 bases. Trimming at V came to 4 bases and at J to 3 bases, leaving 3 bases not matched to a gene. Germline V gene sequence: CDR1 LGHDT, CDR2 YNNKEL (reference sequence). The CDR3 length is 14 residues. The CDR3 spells CASSLGQINQPQHF. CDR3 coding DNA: TGTGCCAGCAGCCTGGGACAGATCAATCAGCCCCAGCATTTT.

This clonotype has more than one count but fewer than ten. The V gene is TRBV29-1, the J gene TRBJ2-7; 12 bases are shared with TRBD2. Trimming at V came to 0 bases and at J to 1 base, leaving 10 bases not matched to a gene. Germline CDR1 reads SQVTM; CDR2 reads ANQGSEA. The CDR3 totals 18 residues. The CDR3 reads CSVEDSGFGLAGSYEQYF. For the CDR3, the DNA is TGCAGCGTTGAAGATTCGGGTTTTGGACTAGCGGGATCCTACGAGCAGTACTTC.

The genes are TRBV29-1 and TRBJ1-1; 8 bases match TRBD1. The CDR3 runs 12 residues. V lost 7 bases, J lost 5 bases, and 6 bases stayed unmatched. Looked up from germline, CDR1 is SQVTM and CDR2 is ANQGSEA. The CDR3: CSGTGGGTEAFF. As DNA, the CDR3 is TGCAGCGGTACAGGGGGAGGAACTGAAGCTTTCTTT.

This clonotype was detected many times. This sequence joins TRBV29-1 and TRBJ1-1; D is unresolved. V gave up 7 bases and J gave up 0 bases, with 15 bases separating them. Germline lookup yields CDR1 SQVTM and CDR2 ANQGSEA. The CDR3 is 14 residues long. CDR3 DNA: TGCAGCGCCCTATCGCAGAACATGAACACTGAAGCTTTCTTT. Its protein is CSALSQNMNTEAFF. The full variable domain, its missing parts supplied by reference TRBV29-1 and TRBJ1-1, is SAVISQKPSRDICQRGTSLTIQCQVDSQVTMMFWYRQQPGQSLTLIATANQGSEATYESGFVIDKFPISRPNLTFSTLTVSNMSPEDSSIYLCSALSQNMNTEAFFGQGTRLTVV.

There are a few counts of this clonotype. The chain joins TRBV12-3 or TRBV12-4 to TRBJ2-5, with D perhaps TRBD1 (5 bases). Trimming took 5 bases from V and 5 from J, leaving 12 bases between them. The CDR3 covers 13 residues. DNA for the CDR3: TGTGCCAGCAGTACCAGGGTTCGGGAGACCCAGTACTTC. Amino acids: CASSTRVRETQYF.

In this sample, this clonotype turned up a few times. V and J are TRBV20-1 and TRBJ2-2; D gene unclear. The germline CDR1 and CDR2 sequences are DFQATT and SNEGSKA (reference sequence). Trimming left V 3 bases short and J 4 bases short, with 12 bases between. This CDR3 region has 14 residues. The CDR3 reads CSARDAAFTGELFF. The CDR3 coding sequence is TGCAGTGCTAGGGATGCGGCTTTCACCGGGGAGCTGTTTTTT.

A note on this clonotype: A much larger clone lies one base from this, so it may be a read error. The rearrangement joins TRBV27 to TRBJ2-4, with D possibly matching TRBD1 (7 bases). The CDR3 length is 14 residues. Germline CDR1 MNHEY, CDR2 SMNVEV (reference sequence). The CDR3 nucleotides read TGTGCCAGCAGTTTGGCGGGGACAGAAAACAGTCAGTACTTC. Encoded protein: CASSLAGTENSQYF.

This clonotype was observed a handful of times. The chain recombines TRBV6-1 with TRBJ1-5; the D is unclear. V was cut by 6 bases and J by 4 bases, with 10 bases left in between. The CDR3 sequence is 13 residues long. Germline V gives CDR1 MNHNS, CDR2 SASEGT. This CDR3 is CASRLTLNQPQHF. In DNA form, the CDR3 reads TGTGCCAGCAGACTTACCCTAAATCAGCCCCAGCATTTT.

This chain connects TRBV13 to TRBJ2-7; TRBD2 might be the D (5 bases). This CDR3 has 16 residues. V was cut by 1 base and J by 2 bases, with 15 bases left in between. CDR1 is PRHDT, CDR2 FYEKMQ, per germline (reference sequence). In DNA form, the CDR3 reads TGTGCCAGCAGCTTAGATTGGGGAGACGGGACCTACGAGCAGTACTTC. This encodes CASSLDWGDGTYEQYF.

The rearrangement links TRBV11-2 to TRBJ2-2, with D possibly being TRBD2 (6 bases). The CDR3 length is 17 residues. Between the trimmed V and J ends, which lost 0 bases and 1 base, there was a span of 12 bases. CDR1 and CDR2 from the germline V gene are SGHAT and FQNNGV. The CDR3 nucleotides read TGTGCCAGCAGCTTAGATCTTGGCGGGGAGAACACCGGGGAGCTGTTTTTT. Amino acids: CASSLDLGGENTGELFF.

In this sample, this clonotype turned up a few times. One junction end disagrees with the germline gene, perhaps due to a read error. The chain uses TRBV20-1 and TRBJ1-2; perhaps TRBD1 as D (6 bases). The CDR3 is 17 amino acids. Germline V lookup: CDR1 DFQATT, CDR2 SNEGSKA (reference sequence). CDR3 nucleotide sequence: TGCTGTGCTCCGAAGGGGGGGGAGGATCGGGAGGCCTATGGCTACACCTTC. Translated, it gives CCAPKGGEDREAYGYTF.

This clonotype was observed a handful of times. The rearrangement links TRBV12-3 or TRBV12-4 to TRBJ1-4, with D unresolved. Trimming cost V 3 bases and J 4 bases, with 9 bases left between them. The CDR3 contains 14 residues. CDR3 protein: CASSFPLDNEKLFF. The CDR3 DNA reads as TGTGCCAGCAGTTTTCCTTTGGATAATGAAAAACTGTTTTTT.